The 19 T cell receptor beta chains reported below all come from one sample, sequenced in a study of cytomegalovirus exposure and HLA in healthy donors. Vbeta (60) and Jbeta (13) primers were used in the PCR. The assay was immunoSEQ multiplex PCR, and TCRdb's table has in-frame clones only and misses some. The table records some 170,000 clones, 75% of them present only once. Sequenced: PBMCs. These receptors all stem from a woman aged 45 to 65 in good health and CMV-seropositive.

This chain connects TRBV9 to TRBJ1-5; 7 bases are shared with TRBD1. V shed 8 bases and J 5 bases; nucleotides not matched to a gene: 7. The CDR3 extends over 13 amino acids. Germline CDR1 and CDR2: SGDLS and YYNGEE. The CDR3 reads CASSGTADQPQHF. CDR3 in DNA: TGTGCCAGTTCCGGGACAGCCGATCAGCCCCAGCATTTT.

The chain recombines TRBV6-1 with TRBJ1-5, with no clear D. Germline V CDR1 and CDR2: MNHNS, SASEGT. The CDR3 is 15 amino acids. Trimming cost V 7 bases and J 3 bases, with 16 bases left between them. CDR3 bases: TGTGCCAGCACCGAGGTCCCCGGAGCCAATCAGCCCCAGCATTTT. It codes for CASTEVPGANQPQHF.

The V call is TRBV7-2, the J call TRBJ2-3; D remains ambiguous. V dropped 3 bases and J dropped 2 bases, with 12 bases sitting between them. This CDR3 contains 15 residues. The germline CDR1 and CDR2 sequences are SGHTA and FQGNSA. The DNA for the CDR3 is TGTGCCAGCAGCTTGGTCGAGCTCGTCACAGATACGCAGTATTTT. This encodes CASSLVELVTDTQYF.

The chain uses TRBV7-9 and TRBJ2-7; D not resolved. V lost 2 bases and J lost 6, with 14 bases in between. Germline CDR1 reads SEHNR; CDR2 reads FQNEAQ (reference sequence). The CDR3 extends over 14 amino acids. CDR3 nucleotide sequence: TGTGCCAGCAGCTTAATTGTCGGTTCCGGCGAGCAGTACTTC. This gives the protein CASSLIVGSGEQYF.

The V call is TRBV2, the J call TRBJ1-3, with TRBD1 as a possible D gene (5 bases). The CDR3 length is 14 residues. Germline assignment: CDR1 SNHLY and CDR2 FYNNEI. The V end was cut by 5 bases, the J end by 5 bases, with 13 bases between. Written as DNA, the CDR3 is TGTGCCAGCAGTACCTCGGGGGTGAGAAACACCATATATTTT. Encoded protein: CASSTSGVRNTIYF.

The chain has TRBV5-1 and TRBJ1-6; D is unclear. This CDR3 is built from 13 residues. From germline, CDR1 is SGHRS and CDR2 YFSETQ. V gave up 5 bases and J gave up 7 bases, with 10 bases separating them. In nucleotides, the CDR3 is TGCGCCAGCAGACCAGCGGAAAATTCACCCCTCCACTTT. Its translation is CASRPAENSPLHF.

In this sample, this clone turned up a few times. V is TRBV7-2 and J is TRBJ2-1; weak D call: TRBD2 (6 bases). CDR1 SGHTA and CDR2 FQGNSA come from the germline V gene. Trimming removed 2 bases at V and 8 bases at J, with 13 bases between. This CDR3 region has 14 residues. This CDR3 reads CASSLRAGRDEQFF. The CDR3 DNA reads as TGTGCCAGCAGCTTAAGGGCGGGAAGGGATGAGCAGTTCTTC.

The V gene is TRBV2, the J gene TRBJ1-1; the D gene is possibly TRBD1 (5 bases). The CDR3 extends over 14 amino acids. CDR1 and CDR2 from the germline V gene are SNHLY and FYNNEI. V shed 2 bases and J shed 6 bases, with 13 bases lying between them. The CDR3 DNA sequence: TGTGCCAGCAGTGAAATTGGGGGGACGGCTGAAGCTTTCTTT. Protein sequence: CASSEIGGTAEAFF.

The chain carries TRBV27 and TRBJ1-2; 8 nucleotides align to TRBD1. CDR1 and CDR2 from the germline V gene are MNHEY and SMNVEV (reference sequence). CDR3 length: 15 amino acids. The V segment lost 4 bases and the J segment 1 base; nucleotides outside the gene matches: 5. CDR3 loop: CASSSQTGVNYGYTF. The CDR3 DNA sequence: TGTGCCAGCAGTTCTCAGACAGGGGTTAACTATGGCTACACCTTC.

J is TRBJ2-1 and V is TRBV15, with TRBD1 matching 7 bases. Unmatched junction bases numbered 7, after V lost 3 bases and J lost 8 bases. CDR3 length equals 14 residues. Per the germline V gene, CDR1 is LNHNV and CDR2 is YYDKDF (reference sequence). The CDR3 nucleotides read TGTGCCACCAGCAGCGACAGGGAAGTCCATGAGCAGTTCTTC. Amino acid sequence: CATSSDREVHEQFF. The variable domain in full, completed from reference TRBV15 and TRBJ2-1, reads DAMVIQNPRYQVTQFGKPVTLSCSQTLNHNVMYWYQQKSSQAPKLLFHYYDKDFNNEADTPDNFQSRRPNTSFCFLDIRSPGLGDTAMYLCATSSDREVHEQFFGPGTRLTVL.

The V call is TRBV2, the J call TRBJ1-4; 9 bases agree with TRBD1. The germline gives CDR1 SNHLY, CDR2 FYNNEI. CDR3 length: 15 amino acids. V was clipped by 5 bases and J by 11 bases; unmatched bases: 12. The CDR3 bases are TGTGCCAGCAGTACCCGCGGGACAGGGAGACAGAAACTGTTTTTT. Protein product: CASSTRGTGRQKLFF.

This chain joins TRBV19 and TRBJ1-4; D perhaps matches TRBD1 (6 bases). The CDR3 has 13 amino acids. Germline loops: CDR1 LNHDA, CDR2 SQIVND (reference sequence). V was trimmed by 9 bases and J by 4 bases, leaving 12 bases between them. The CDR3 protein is CASQTGDNEKLFF. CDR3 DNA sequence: TGTGCCAGCCAGACAGGCGATAATGAAAAACTGTTTTTT. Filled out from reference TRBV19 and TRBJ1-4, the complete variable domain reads DGGITQSPKYLFRKEGQNVTLSCEQNLNHDAMYWYRQDPGQGLRLIYYSQIVNDFQKGDIAEGYSVSREKKESFPLTVTSAQKNPTAFYLCASQTGDNEKLFFGSGTQLSVL.

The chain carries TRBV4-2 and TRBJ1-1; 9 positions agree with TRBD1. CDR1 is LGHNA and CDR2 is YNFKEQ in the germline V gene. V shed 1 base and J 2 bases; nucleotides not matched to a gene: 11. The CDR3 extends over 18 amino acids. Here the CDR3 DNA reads TGTGCCAGCAGCCAAGGAGGGGTGACAGGGGGAAAAAACACTGAAGCTTTCTTT. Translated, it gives CASSQGGVTGGKNTEAFF.

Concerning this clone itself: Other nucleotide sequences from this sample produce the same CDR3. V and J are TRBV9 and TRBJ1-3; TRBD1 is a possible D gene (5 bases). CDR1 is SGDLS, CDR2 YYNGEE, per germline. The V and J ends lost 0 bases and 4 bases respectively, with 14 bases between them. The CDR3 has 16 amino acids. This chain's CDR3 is CASSVAHSGSGNTIYF. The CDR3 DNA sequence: TGTGCCAGCAGCGTAGCCCACTCAGGGTCAGGAAACACCATATATTTT.

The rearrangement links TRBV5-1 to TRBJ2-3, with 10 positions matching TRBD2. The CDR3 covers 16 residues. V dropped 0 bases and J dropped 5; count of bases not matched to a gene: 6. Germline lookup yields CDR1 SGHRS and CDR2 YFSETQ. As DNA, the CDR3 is TGCGCCAGCAGCTTGGGCGCTAGCGGGGGTGGAGATACGCAGTATTTT. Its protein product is CASSLGASGGGDTQYF.

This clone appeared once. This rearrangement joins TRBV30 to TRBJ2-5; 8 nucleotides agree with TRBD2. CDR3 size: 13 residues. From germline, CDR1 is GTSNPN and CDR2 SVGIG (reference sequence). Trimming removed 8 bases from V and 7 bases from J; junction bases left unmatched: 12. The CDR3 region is CAKKGDLAGTQYF. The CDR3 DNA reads TGTGCCAAGAAGGGCGATCTAGCGGGGACCCAGTACTTC. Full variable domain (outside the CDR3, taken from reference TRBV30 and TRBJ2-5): SQTIHQWPATLVQPVGSPLSLECTVEGTSNPNLYWYRQAAGRGLQLLFYSVGIGQISSEVPQNLSASRPQDRQFILSSKKLLLSDSGFYLCAKKGDLAGTQYFGPGTRLLVL.

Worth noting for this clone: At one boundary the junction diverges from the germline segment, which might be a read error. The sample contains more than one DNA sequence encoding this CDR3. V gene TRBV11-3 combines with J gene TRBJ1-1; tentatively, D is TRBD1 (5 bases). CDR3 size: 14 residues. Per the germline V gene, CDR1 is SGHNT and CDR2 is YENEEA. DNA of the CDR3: TGTGCCAGCAGCTTACAGGGCGCGGACACTGAGGCTTTCTTT. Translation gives CASSLQGADTEAFF.

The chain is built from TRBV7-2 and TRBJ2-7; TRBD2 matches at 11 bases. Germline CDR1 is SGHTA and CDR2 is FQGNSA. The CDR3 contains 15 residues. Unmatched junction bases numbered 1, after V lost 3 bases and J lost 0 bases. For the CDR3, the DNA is TGTGCCAGCAGCTTCACTAGCGGGAGCTCCTACGAGCAGTACTTC. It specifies CASSFTSGSSYEQYF.

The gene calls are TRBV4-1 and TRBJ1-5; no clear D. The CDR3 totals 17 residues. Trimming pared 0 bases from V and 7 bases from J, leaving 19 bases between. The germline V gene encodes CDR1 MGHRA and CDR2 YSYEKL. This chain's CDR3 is CASSQDLVRDTSQPQHF. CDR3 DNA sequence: TGCGCCAGCAGCCAAGATCTGGTGAGGGATACCTCCCAGCCCCAGCATTTT.